Below, 30 T cell receptor beta chains from the same sample are listed, as sequenced in a study of T cells in tumors after PD-1 blockade. Produced via immunoSEQ multiplex PCR; TCRdb's table is partial and in-frame only. The table has nearly 25,000 clones, roughly four fifths seen once. Sequencing was performed on PBMCs, taken after anti-PD-1 treatment. Source of these receptors: a human donor with basal cell carcinoma.

The V call is TRBV3-1 (or the pseudogene TRBV3-2), the J call TRBJ2-1, with TRBD2 identical over 12 bases. The CDR3 covers 15 residues. With V trimmed by 4 bases and J by 4 bases, 2 bases remained unmatched. Germline-derived CDR1 and CDR2 are LGHDT and YNNKEL (reference sequence). The CDR3: CASSRTSGDYNEQFF. CDR3 coding DNA: TGTGCCAGCAGCCGGACTAGCGGGGATTACAATGAGCAGTTCTTC.

This rearrangement joins TRBV5-1 to TRBJ1-1; TRBD1 matches 9 bases. The trim removed 3 bases at V and 6 bases at J, leaving 9 bases unmatched. Germline loops: CDR1 SGHRS, CDR2 YFSETQ. This CDR3 comprises 15 residues. CDR3 sequence: CASSSYRDREAEAFF. For the CDR3, the DNA is TGCGCCAGCAGCTCATATCGGGACAGGGAAGCTGAAGCTTTCTTT.

This clone was recorded only once. This sequence joins TRBV6-5 and TRBJ2-7; no reliable D call. Trimming shortened V by 6 bases and J by 2 bases, and 11 bases separated the two germline ends. CDR3 length: 13 residues. The germline V gene has CDR1 MNHEY and CDR2 SVGAGI. As DNA, the CDR3 is TGTGCCAGCAGCCCCCCGGGTGCCTACGAGCAGTACTTC. This codes for CASSPPGAYEQYF.

The rearrangement joins TRBV11-3 to TRBJ2-3, with D possibly called TRBD1 or TRBD2 (6 bases each). This CDR3 comprises 14 residues. Trimming shortened V by 3 bases and J by 4 bases, and 11 bases separated the two germline ends. Germline V gives CDR1 SGHNT, CDR2 YENEEA. This CDR3 is CASSLEGGADTQYF. CDR3 coding DNA: TGTGCCAGCAGCTTGGAGGGGGGTGCAGATACGCAGTATTTT.

The chain has TRBV7-2 and TRBJ1-1, with TRBD1 matching over 8 bases. The CDR3 covers 14 residues. CDR1 is SGHTA and CDR2 is FQGNSA in the germline V gene. V shed 5 bases and J 5 bases; nucleotides not matched to a gene: 7. This CDR3 is CASSITGGGTEAFF. The CDR3, as DNA: TGTGCCAGCAGCATTACAGGGGGTGGAACTGAAGCTTTCTTT.

This clone was seen only once. The chain has TRBV29-1 and TRBJ1-1, with a weak D call TRBD1 (6 bases). Germline assignment: CDR1 SQVTM and CDR2 ANQGSEA. Deletions cut 6 bases from V and 1 base from J, with 12 bases between. CDR3 length: 13 residues. The CDR3 nucleotides are TGCAGCGTACGGGACATCGGGAACACTGAAGCTTTCTTT. This encodes CSVRDIGNTEAFF.

This clone appeared once. This sequence joins TRBV5-4 and TRBJ1-2, with TRBD1 identical over 7 bases. The germline gives CDR1 SGHNT, CDR2 YYREEE (reference sequence). CDR3 length equals 15 residues. With V trimmed by 2 bases and J by 6 bases, 10 bases remained unmatched. CDR3 DNA: TGTGCCAGCAGCTTCCCCAGGGGGACAAGGAATGGCTACACCTTC. This sequence encodes CASSFPRGTRNGYTF. Drawing the rest from reference TRBV5-4 and TRBJ1-2, the complete variable domain is ETGVTQSPTHLIKTRGQQVTLRCSSQSGHNTVSWYQQALGQGPQFIFQYYREEENGRGNFPPRFSGLQFPNYSSELNVNALELDDSALYLCASSFPRGTRNGYTFGSGTRLTVV.

This chain joins TRBV6-4 and TRBJ1-6, with D maybe TRBD1 (6 bases). V lost 4 bases to trimming and J lost 9 bases, with 28 bases between them. Germline-derived CDR1 and CDR2 are MRHNA and SNTAGT. The length of the CDR3 is 19 residues. The CDR3 region is CASSAPGEPGAKVSSPLHF. CDR3 DNA sequence: TGTGCCAGCAGTGCCCCTGGCGAACCAGGGGCTAAGGTAAGTTCACCCCTCCACTTT.

The V and J genes are TRBV7-8 and TRBJ2-2; D is undetermined. V shed 5 bases and J shed 4 bases, with 20 bases lying between them. CDR1 and CDR2 from the germline V gene are SGHVS and FQNEAQ. The CDR3 consists of 17 residues. Here the CDR3 reads CASSLPLRVSVTGELFF. CDR3 DNA sequence: TGTGCCAGCAGCCTCCCCCTAAGGGTGTCTGTCACCGGGGAGCTGTTTTTT.

This rearrangement joins TRBV12-2 to TRBJ1-2. TRBV12-2 is deemed a pseudogene. CDR3 length: 15 residues. The CDR3 loop is CASRSPYLANYGYTF. The CDR3 nucleotides are TGTGCAAGTCGCTCGCCCTACTTGGCTAACTATGGCTACACCTTC.

The V call is TRBV3-1 (or the pseudogene TRBV3-2), the J call TRBJ2-5, with 12 bases that match TRBD2. V trimming: 5 bases; J trimming: 2 bases; junction bases outside the gene matches: 6. CDR1 and CDR2 (germline): LGHDT, YNNKEL (reference sequence). The CDR3 is 16 residues long. The CDR3 DNA is TGTGCCAGCAGCAGAGGACTAGCGGGGCCGCAAGAGACCCAGTACTTC. Its protein product is CASSRGLAGPQETQYF.

The rearrangement links TRBV5-1 to TRBJ2-3; TRBD1 is a possible D gene (5 bases). Germline CDR1 and CDR2: SGHRS and YFSETQ. The CDR3 sequence is 14 residues long. Trimming removed 2 bases from V and 6 bases from J, with 13 bases in between. CDR3 nucleotide sequence: TGCGCCAGCAGCTTCAGGGCGGAAGGGGATACGCAGTATTTT. Amino acids: CASSFRAEGDTQYF. Supplemented by reference TRBV5-1 and TRBJ2-3, the full variable domain reads KAGVTQTPRYLIKTRGQQVTLSCSPISGHRSVSWYQQTPGQGLQFLFEYFSETQRNKGNFPGRFSGRQFSNSRSEMNVSTLELGDSALYLCASSFRAEGDTQYFGPGTRLTVL.

The V and J genes are TRBV13 and TRBJ1-3; D gene unclear. Trimming removed 0 bases at V and 3 bases at J, with 15 bases between. CDR3 length equals 17 residues. The V gene's germline CDR1 is PRHDT and CDR2 FYEKMQ (reference sequence). The CDR3 DNA follows: TGTGCCAGCAGCTTAGGCCAGACGTGGCGTAGTGGAAACACCATATATTTT. It is translated as CASSLGQTWRSGNTIYF. The full variable domain, in which reference TRBV13 and TRBJ1-3 provide the parts outside the CDR3, is AAGVIQSPRHLIKEKRETATLKCYPIPRHDTVYWYQQGPGQDPQFLISFYEKMQSDKGSIPDRFSAQQFSDYHSELNMSSLELGDSALYFCASSLGQTWRSGNTIYFGEGSWLTVV.

The chain employs TRBV6-6 and TRBJ2-1, with 16 nucleotides matching TRBD2. With 5 bases clipped from V and 4 bases from J, the junction kept 8 bases outside the gene matches. CDR3 size: 18 residues. Germline lookup yields CDR1 MNHNY and CDR2 SVGAGI (reference sequence). Here the CDR3 reads CASSPMGLAGGPYNEQFF. In nucleotides, the CDR3 is TGTGCCAGCAGTCCAATGGGACTAGCGGGGGGGCCGTACAATGAGCAGTTCTTC.

This clone ranks as hyperexpanded. The chain couples TRBV5-1 to TRBJ2-7, with 9 bases identical to TRBD1. Germline CDR1 and CDR2: SGHRS and YFSETQ. The V gene end was trimmed by 4 bases and the J gene end by 2 bases; junction bases not matched to a gene: 16. The CDR3 sequence is 18 residues long. The CDR3 coding sequence is TGCGCCAGCAGCCTGGGACAGGGAGAAGGAAAGGGGACCTACGAGCAGTACTTC. Translation: CASSLGQGEGKGTYEQYF.

This clone was detected only once. J is TRBJ1-1 and V is TRBV6-5; TRBD1 might be the D (5 bases). With 7 bases removed from V and 0 bases from J, the gap between germline ends came to 15 bases. Germline V gene data show CDR1 as MNHEY and CDR2 as SVGAGI. CDR3 length equals 15 residues. The CDR3 DNA sequence: TGTGCCAGCACCTCGGCAGGGACCATGAACACTGAAGCTTTCTTT. Its protein is CASTSAGTMNTEAFF.

The chain combines TRBV6-1 with TRBJ2-7; D ambiguous. The CDR3 spans 14 residues. The germline V gene encodes CDR1 MNHNS and CDR2 SASEGT. Trimming shortened V by 2 bases and J by 2 bases, and 10 bases separated the two germline ends. The CDR3 nucleotides read TGTGCCAGCAGTGAAAACGGCCGGGCCTACGAGCAGTACTTC. Protein: CASSENGRAYEQYF.

The V and J genes are TRBV6-5 and TRBJ2-1, with a tentative D call TRBD1 (6 bases). CDR3 length: 15 residues. Germline CDR1 and CDR2: MNHEY and SVGAGI. Trimming removed 4 bases from V and 3 bases from J, with 13 bases in between. The CDR3 DNA reads TGTGCCAGCAGTTCCCCCGGCAGGGGCTACAATGAGCAGTTCTTC. Encoded protein: CASSSPGRGYNEQFF.

This clone has a single count. This chain connects TRBV29-1 to TRBJ2-1; D is unresolved. The V gene lost 5 bases and the J gene lost 6 bases, with 17 bases spanning the gap. CDR1 SQVTM and CDR2 ANQGSEA come from the germline V gene. This CDR3 has 14 residues. The CDR3 DNA follows: TGCAGCGTTTCTAGAGACCTACTCCCCAATGAGCAGTTCTTC. Encoded protein: CSVSRDLLPNEQFF.

This clone was seen once. The gene calls are TRBV30 and TRBJ1-4; D is unclear. The CDR3 loop spans 14 amino acids. Germline-derived CDR1 and CDR2 are GTSNPN and SVGIG (reference sequence). The germline V and J ends were trimmed by 0 bases and 8 bases, with 13 bases remaining between them. CDR3 bases: TGTGCCTGGAGTGTACTGGGCCCTAGGGAAAAACTGTTTTTT. Residues: CAWSVLGPREKLFF. The whole variable domain, remainder taken from reference TRBV30 and TRBJ1-4, is SQTIHQWPATLVQPVGSPLSLECTVEGTSNPNLYWYRQAAGRGLQLLFYSVGIGQISSEVPQNLSASRPQDRQFILSSKKLLLSDSGFYLCAWSVLGPREKLFFGSGTQLSVL.

The CDR3 spells CASSLGQGGVSPLHF. The CDR3 DNA reads TGCGCCAGCAGCTTGGGACAGGGGGGTGTCTCACCCCTCCACTTT. This chain connects TRBV5-1 to TRBJ1-6, with 9 bases matching TRBD1. Germline CDR1 is SGHRS and CDR2 is YFSETQ. This CDR3 has 15 residues. V dropped 0 bases and J dropped 10; count of bases not matched to a gene: 5.

The chain carries TRBV5-5 and TRBJ1-1; the D is unclear. The V gene's germline CDR1 is SGHKS and CDR2 YYEKEE (reference sequence). This CDR3 is built from 13 residues. V lost 0 bases to trimming and J lost 3 bases, with 6 bases between them. The chain's CDR3 is CASSLGGDTEAFF. The CDR3 DNA follows: TGTGCCAGCAGCTTGGGCGGGGACACTGAAGCTTTCTTT.

Worth noting for this clone: Other DNA sequences in this sample translate to the same CDR3. The J gene is TRBJ1-5, the V gene TRBV5-6; a possible D gene is TRBD1 (6 bases). CDR1 is SGHDT, CDR2 YYEEEE, per germline. This CDR3 contains 16 residues. Trimming took 2 bases from V and 10 from J, leaving 22 bases between them. The CDR3: CASSFRGGGGTQPQHF. Here the CDR3 DNA reads TGTGCCAGCAGCTTCCGCGGGGGCGGGGGGACCCAACCCCAGCATTTT.

This clone is labeled medium-sized (0.01 to 0.1%). This chain joins TRBV10-3 and TRBJ2-1; D is uncertain. CDR1 and CDR2 (germline): ENHRY, SYGVKD. The CDR3 has 13 amino acids. Trimming removed 11 bases from V and 5 bases from J, with 16 bases in between. The CDR3 loop reads CALSDIHNNEQFF. CDR3 DNA sequence: TGTGCCCTATCCGACATCCATAACAATGAGCAGTTCTTC.

This rearrangement joins TRBV19 to TRBJ2-3, with TRBD1 matching over 7 bases. This CDR3 has 17 amino acids. V dropped 7 bases and J dropped 2; count of bases not matched to a gene: 15. CDR1 is LNHDA and CDR2 is SQIVND in the germline V gene (reference sequence). Written as DNA, the CDR3 is TGTGCCAGTACCGGTACAGGGGCCCCGAGGAACACAGATACGCAGTATTTT. This codes for CASTGTGAPRNTDTQYF.

The chain is built from TRBV2 and TRBJ2-2; TRBD1 agrees at 7 bases. From germline, CDR1 is SNHLY and CDR2 FYNNEI. The CDR3 loop spans 14 amino acids. Trimming removed 6 bases from V and 5 bases from J; junction bases left unmatched: 6. CDR3 region: CASSRQGVTGELFF. CDR3 nucleotides: TGTGCCAGCAGCCGACAGGGTGTTACCGGGGAGCTGTTTTTT.

The J gene is TRBJ1-1, the V gene TRBV28; TRBD1 is a possible D gene (5 bases). The CDR3 spans 13 residues. CDR1 is MDHEN, CDR2 SYDVKM, per germline. V shed 2 bases and J shed 7 bases, with 11 bases lying between them. The CDR3 nucleotides read TGTGCCAGCAGTTTACACAGGTCCGTTGAAGCTTTCTTT. This encodes CASSLHRSVEAFF.

This clone was picked up one time. The chain carries TRBV12-5 and TRBJ2-1; unclear D gene. Germline V CDR1 and CDR2: LGHNT, FRNRAP. CDR3 length: 13 residues. V lost 5 bases, J lost 3 bases, and 8 bases lay in between. CDR3 in amino acids: CASGPSGYNEQFF. CDR3 coding DNA: TGTGCTAGTGGTCCAAGTGGCTACAATGAGCAGTTCTTC.

This chain joins TRBV6-5 and TRBJ2-5; TRBD1 agrees at 7 bases. Trimming removed 0 bases from V and 1 base from J; junction bases left unmatched: 2. CDR3 size: 15 residues. Per the germline V gene, CDR1 is MNHEY and CDR2 is SVGAGI. Written as DNA, the CDR3 is TGTGCCAGCAGTTACTCGGGACAGATCCAAGAGACCCAGTACTTC. Translation gives CASSYSGQIQETQYF.

The chain has TRBV7-3 and TRBJ1-2; TRBD1 might be the D (5 bases). Germline values: CDR1 SGHTA, CDR2 FQGTGA. CDR3 length equals 15 residues. With 1 base removed from V and 0 bases from J, the gap between germline ends came to 9 bases. The CDR3 protein is CASSLMAGSNYGYTF. CDR3 coding DNA: TGTGCCAGCAGCTTAATGGCAGGGTCTAACTATGGCTACACCTTC.